The 14 T cell receptor beta chains listed next were all sequenced from one sample in a study of cytomegalovirus exposure and HLA in healthy donors. Vbeta (60) and Jbeta (13) primers were used in the PCR. Clones were sequenced by immunoSEQ multiplex PCR, and TCRdb holds only the in-frame ones, with some missing. Of over 100,000 clones listed, around 80% were seen once; the top ten hold approximately 3%. What was sequenced was PBMCs. The receptors were sampled from a woman aged 18-35 years in good health and CMV-seropositive.

This rearrangement joins TRBV18 to TRBJ2-3; 12 bases agree with TRBD2. The germline V gene has CDR1 KGHSH and CDR2 LQKENI. This CDR3 comprises 16 residues. V lost 0 bases, J lost 7 bases, and 5 bases stayed unmatched. CDR3 in DNA: TGTGCCAGCTCACCACCGGGGCTAGCGGGAGGGAATACGCAGTATTTT. Translated: CASSPPGLAGGNTQYF. Based on the CDR3 plus reference TRBV18 and TRBJ2-3, the full variable domain is NAGVMQNPRHLVRRRGQEARLRCSPMKGHSHVYWYRQLPEEGLKFMVYLQKENIIDESGMPKERFSAEFPKEGPSILRIQQVVRGDSAAYFCASSPPGLAGGNTQYFGPGTRLTVL.

The chain employs TRBV5-1 and TRBJ2-3; TRBD2 matches at 11 bases. The trim removed 4 bases at V and 3 bases at J, leaving 16 bases unmatched. Germline CDR1 and CDR2: SGHRS and YFSETQ. The CDR3 totals 19 residues. The CDR3 DNA reads as TGCGCCAGCAGCCCATCAACCTCCATGACTAGCGGGATAACAGATACGCAGTATTTT. Translated, it gives CASSPSTSMTSGITDTQYF.

This rearrangement joins TRBV10-2 to TRBJ2-3; D is possibly TRBD2 (5 bases). CDR3 length equals 16 residues. The V gene lost 2 bases and the J gene lost 6 bases, with 18 bases spanning the gap. CDR1 and CDR2 (germline): WSHSY, SAAADI. The chain's CDR3 is CASSEEDFRGEDTQYF. CDR3 nucleotide sequence: TGCGCCAGCAGTGAGGAGGACTTCCGGGGAGAGGATACGCAGTATTTT.

This clone was counted between two and nine times. The chain combines TRBV28 with TRBJ2-4, with D tentatively TRBD1 (5 bases). This CDR3 spans 16 amino acids. Germline loops: CDR1 MDHEN, CDR2 SYDVKM. The V end was cut by 7 bases, the J end by 3 bases, with 19 bases between. CDR3: CASTFQGNRGKNIQYF. CDR3 nucleotide sequence: TGTGCCAGCACCTTCCAGGGAAATAGGGGCAAAAACATTCAGTACTTC.

The chain uses TRBV11-3 and TRBJ1-2; perhaps TRBD1 as D (5 bases). The CDR3 runs to 15 residues. In germline, CDR1 is SGHNT, CDR2 YENEEA. V lost 1 base and J lost 8, with 17 bases in between. DNA of the CDR3: TGTGCCAGCAGCTTAGGAGGACACCAGCTGGGGGGCTACACCTTC. Translating gives CASSLGGHQLGGYTF.

This clone was seen more than once but under ten times. The chain couples TRBV28 to TRBJ1-2; D is perhaps TRBD1 (5 bases). Germline values: CDR1 MDHEN, CDR2 SYDVKM. V lost 2 bases, J lost 2 bases, and 6 bases lay in between. The CDR3 is 13 residues long. Written as DNA, the CDR3 is TGTGCCAGCAGTTTAAGGGGAAACTATGGCTACACCTTC. Translation: CASSLRGNYGYTF.

V gene TRBV6-5 combines with J gene TRBJ2-7; 9 bases match TRBD1. The ends lost 0 bases at V and 4 bases at J; junction bases unmatched: 1. The germline gives CDR1 MNHEY, CDR2 SVGAGI. The length of the CDR3 is 14 residues. In nucleotides, the CDR3 is TGTGCCAGCAGTTACTCGACAGGGGGGTACGAGCAGTACTTC. Its protein is CASSYSTGGYEQYF.

The V gene is TRBV5-1, the J gene TRBJ1-1, with 8 bases lining up with TRBD1. Germline CDR1 and CDR2: SGHRS and YFSETQ. The V segment lost 3 bases and the J segment 7 bases; nucleotides outside the gene matches: 8. This CDR3 contains 14 residues. The CDR3 here is CASSSGQGGSEAFF. The CDR3 DNA reads as TGCGCCAGCAGCTCTGGACAGGGAGGAAGTGAAGCTTTCTTT.

The chain combines TRBV28 with TRBJ2-7; no clear D gene. V was shortened by 4 bases and J by 0 bases, with 16 bases between the two germline ends. Germline V gene data show CDR1 as MDHEN and CDR2 as SYDVKM. CDR3 length: 16 amino acids. The CDR3 protein is CASSSDWPRYSYEQYF. CDR3 coding DNA: TGTGCCAGCAGTTCTGACTGGCCGCGCTACTCCTACGAGCAGTACTTC.

The rearrangement links TRBV5-4 to TRBJ1-4; D is perhaps TRBD1 (5 bases). This CDR3 comprises 15 residues. Per the germline V gene, CDR1 is SGHNT and CDR2 is YYREEE (reference sequence). V was pared by 4 bases and J by 5 bases, with 15 bases between. The CDR3 bases are TGTGCCAGCAGCCCGCGGGGGGGGGAAAATGAAAAACTGTTTTTT. This encodes CASSPRGGENEKLFF.

The V gene is TRBV27, the J gene TRBJ2-7, with 11 bases lining up with TRBD1. The CDR3 is 15 residues long. J gave up 6 bases and V 4 bases, and 8 bases lay outside the gene matches. Germline CDR1 MNHEY, CDR2 SMNVEV (reference sequence). The CDR3 nucleotides are TGTGCCAGCAGTTCAGGATCCGGGACAGGGGGCGAGCAGTACTTC. The encoded protein is CASSSGSGTGGEQYF.

The chain joins TRBV7-3 to TRBJ2-5; the match to TRBD1 covers 7 bases. Germline V gives CDR1 SGHTA, CDR2 FQGTGA. V dropped 1 base and J dropped 5; count of bases not matched to a gene: 7. The CDR3 length is 15 residues. For the CDR3, the DNA is TGTGCCAGCAGCTTAAGGGCGGACAGGAGGGAGACCCAGTACTTC. This encodes CASSLRADRRETQYF.

The V call is TRBV5-1, the J call TRBJ2-7, with D possibly TRBD1 on 6 matching bases. Germline loops: CDR1 SGHRS, CDR2 YFSETQ. Trimming took off 1 base at V and 3 bases at J, with 17 bases between the two ends. This CDR3 spans 16 amino acids. CDR3 sequence reads: CASSLLVTGKGYEQYF. CDR3 nucleotides: TGCGCCAGCAGCTTGCTCGTTACAGGGAAAGGCTACGAGCAGTACTTC.

This chain joins TRBV11-3 and TRBJ2-5; maybe TRBD1 (6 bases). The CDR3 consists of 13 residues. Trimming removed 6 bases from V and 2 bases from J, with 10 bases in between. CDR1 is SGHNT, CDR2 YENEEA, per germline. The CDR3 loop is CASSFGQQETQYF. The CDR3 DNA reads TGTGCCAGCAGTTTTGGACAGCAAGAGACCCAGTACTTC.